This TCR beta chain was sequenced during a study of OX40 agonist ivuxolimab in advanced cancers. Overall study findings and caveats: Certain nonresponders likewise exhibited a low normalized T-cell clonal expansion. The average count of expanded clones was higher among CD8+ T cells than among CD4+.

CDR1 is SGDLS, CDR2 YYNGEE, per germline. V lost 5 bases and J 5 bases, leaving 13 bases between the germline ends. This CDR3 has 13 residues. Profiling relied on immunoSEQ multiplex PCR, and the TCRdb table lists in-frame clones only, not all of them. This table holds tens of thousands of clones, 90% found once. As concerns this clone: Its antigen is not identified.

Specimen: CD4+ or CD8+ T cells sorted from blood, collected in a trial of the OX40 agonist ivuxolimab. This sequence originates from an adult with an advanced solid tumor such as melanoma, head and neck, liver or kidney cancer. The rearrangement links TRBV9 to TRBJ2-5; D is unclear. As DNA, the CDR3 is TGTGCCAGCAGTGCCGGAAGTAGGGAGACCCAGTACTTC. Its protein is CASSAGSRETQYF.